The 30 T cell receptor beta chains below were found in one sample sequenced in a study of shared clonotypes between healthy human individuals. Sequenced by immunoSEQ multiplex PCR; TCRdb stores in-frame clones only, minus some. The sample yields 660,000 or so clones, 96% seen once. Terminally differentiated effector memory CD45RA+ cells were left out of the naive CD8 fraction, which was CD45RO-negative and positively selected for CCR7. The sequenced sample was naive CD8+ T cells sorted from blood. The receptors were gathered from a woman aged 25 to 39 in good health.

The rearrangement uses TRBV19 and TRBJ2-3, with TRBD2 matching over 7 bases. The V gene end was trimmed by 8 bases and the J gene end by 4 bases; junction bases not matched to a gene: 18. This CDR3 is 17 amino acids long. CDR1 and CDR2 (germline): LNHDA, SQIVND (reference sequence). CDR3 in DNA: TGTGCCAGTCAATCCACCTGGGAGGGGCCTCAGGCAGATACGCAGTATTTT. Protein product: CASQSTWEGPQADTQYF.

This sequence joins TRBV28 and TRBJ1-1, with unresolved D. The ends were cut back, 5 bases at V and 1 base at J, with 5 bases in the middle. Germline V gene data show CDR1 as MDHEN and CDR2 as SYDVKM. The CDR3 consists of 12 residues. CDR3 nucleotide sequence: TGTGCCAGCAGTGAGGGGAACACTGAAGCTTTCTTT. Its protein product is CASSEGNTEAFF.

The chain carries TRBV6-5 and TRBJ1-2; 9 positions agree with TRBD1. The CDR3 has 13 residues. Losses at the gene ends were 5 bases for V and 4 bases for J; bases not matched to a gene: 2. Germline CDR1 is MNHEY and CDR2 is SVGAGI. CDR3 nucleotide sequence: TGTGCCAGCAGTCTACAGGGGGCCTATGGCTACACCTTC. Translating it yields CASSLQGAYGYTF.

This clone is a singleton in its sample. The V and J genes are TRBV9 and TRBJ2-7, with 11 bases matching TRBD2. Germline CDR1 reads SGDLS; CDR2 reads YYNGEE. The CDR3 has 15 amino acids. The V and J ends lost 0 bases and 5 bases, in that order; junction bases with no gene match: 4. This CDR3 is CASSVGLAGGNEQYF. In DNA, the CDR3 is TGTGCCAGCAGCGTAGGGCTAGCGGGAGGCAACGAGCAGTACTTC.

This sequence joins TRBV11-2 and TRBJ2-5, with no clear D. Trimming stripped 8 bases from V and 1 base from J, with 17 bases between. Germline CDR1 is SGHAT and CDR2 is FQNNGV. CDR3 length: 15 residues. The CDR3 DNA reads TGTGCCAGCGTGGGTGGTGGGTCAAGCCAAGAGACCCAGTACTTC. Amino acid sequence: CASVGGGSSQETQYF.

V usage is TRBV5-4 and J usage is TRBJ2-2, with D possibly being TRBD1 (6 bases). Germline lookup yields CDR1 SGHNT and CDR2 YYREEE (reference sequence). The CDR3 loop spans 15 amino acids. V was shortened by 4 bases and J by 2 bases, with 12 bases between the two germline ends. This chain's CDR3 is CASSPADRNTGELFF. DNA for the CDR3: TGTGCCAGCAGCCCAGCGGACAGAAACACCGGGGAGCTGTTTTTT.

This clone was detected a few times. This sequence joins TRBV20-1 and TRBJ1-1, with 9 bases matching TRBD1. V lost 5 bases and J lost 8; bases outside the gene matches: 3. The CDR3 is 11 residues long. In germline, CDR1 is DFQATT, CDR2 SNEGSKA (reference sequence). This CDR3 is CSAWTGVEAFF. The DNA of the CDR3 is TGCAGTGCTTGGACAGGGGTCGAAGCTTTCTTT.

V is TRBV28 and J is TRBJ1-5; the match to TRBD1 covers 9 bases. The CDR3 totals 13 residues. V trimming: 7 bases; J trimming: 6 bases; junction bases outside the gene matches: 4. Germline CDR1 reads MDHEN; CDR2 reads SYDVKM. The DNA for the CDR3 is TGTGCCAGCATGGGACAGGGCATTCAGCCCCAGCATTTT. Protein product: CASMGQGIQPQHF.

J is TRBJ2-1 and V is TRBV7-9, with a weak D call TRBD2 (6 bases). The CDR3 is 12 residues long. Germline CDR1 is SEHNR and CDR2 is FQNEAQ (reference sequence). Deletions cut 6 bases from V and 9 bases from J, with 12 bases between. CDR3 sequence reads: CASSSEGGEQFF. In DNA form, the CDR3 reads TGTGCCAGCAGTTCGGAGGGAGGTGAGCAGTTCTTC.

The gene calls are TRBV25-1 and TRBJ2-1; the match to TRBD2 covers 12 bases. V dropped 4 bases and J dropped 7; count of bases not matched to a gene: 2. The CDR3 is 14 amino acids. Germline values: CDR1 MGHDK, CDR2 SYGVNS. The CDR3: CASSASGRVNEQFF. DNA of the CDR3: TGTGCCAGCAGTGCTAGCGGGAGGGTTAATGAGCAGTTCTTC.

V gene TRBV6-6 combines with J gene TRBJ2-7, with TRBD1 matching over 7 bases. This CDR3 contains 14 residues. Germline lookup yields CDR1 MNHNY and CDR2 SVGAGI (reference sequence). V was pared by 5 bases and J by 3 bases, with 7 bases of the junction left unmatched. The CDR3 DNA follows: TGTGCCAGCAGTGTGGCAGGGGGAGACTACGAGCAGTACTTC. It codes for CASSVAGGDYEQYF.

The CDR3 region is CASSLLGGEGTSPLHF. The CDR3 DNA reads TGTGCCAGCAGTCTCCTCGGCGGGGAGGGAACTTCACCCCTCCACTTT. V usage is TRBV27 and J usage is TRBJ1-6; D is ambiguous. The germline V gene encodes CDR1 MNHEY and CDR2 SMNVEV (reference sequence). V was trimmed by 5 bases and J by 9 bases, leaving 20 bases between them. The CDR3 runs to 16 residues.

The V and J genes are TRBV5-4 and TRBJ2-7, with 8 nucleotides matching TRBD1. V lost 1 base and J lost 5; bases outside the gene matches: 5. In germline, CDR1 is SGHNT, CDR2 YYREEE (reference sequence). The CDR3 has 14 residues. CDR3 in DNA: TGTGCCAGCAGCTTGTGGACAGGGATCCACGAGCAGTACTTC. Translated: CASSLWTGIHEQYF.

The chain is built from TRBV2 and TRBJ2-7; 10 nucleotides match TRBD2. CDR1 SNHLY and CDR2 FYNNEI come from the germline V gene. The length of the CDR3 is 16 residues. V lost 8 bases and J lost 6; bases outside the gene matches: 16. The CDR3 DNA reads as TGTGCCAGCGGGGGGCGAGCGGGAGGGTCGCCCCTCGAGCAGTACTTC. This translates into CASGGRAGGSPLEQYF.

The chain carries TRBV2 and TRBJ2-5, with 7 bases lining up with TRBD2. Germline V gene lookup returns CDR1 SNHLY and CDR2 FYNNEI. This CDR3 region has 13 residues. J lost 3 bases, V lost 10 bases, and 8 bases had no gene match. This chain's CDR3 is CATRLLAEETQYF. For the CDR3, the DNA is TGTGCCACCAGGTTGCTAGCGGAAGAGACCCAGTACTTC.

This rearrangement joins TRBV9 to TRBJ2-5; no firm D call. Germline CDR1 is SGDLS and CDR2 is YYNGEE. With 0 bases removed from V and 0 bases from J, the gap between germline ends came to 9 bases. The CDR3 has 15 amino acids. DNA of the CDR3: TGTGCCAGCAGCGTAGATCTCTATCACCAAGAGACCCAGTACTTC. Protein: CASSVDLYHQETQYF.

V usage is TRBV7-9 and J usage is TRBJ2-3; D is unclear. The CDR3 totals 14 residues. Germline V gene sequence: CDR1 SEHNR, CDR2 FQNEAQ (reference sequence). The V gene lost 4 bases and the J gene lost 2 bases, with 10 bases spanning the gap. CDR3 sequence reads: CASSSPGNTDTQYF. DNA of the CDR3: TGTGCCAGCAGCTCCCCTGGCAACACAGATACGCAGTATTTT. Filled out from reference TRBV7-9 and TRBJ2-3, the complete variable domain reads DTGVSQNPRHKITKRGQNVTFRCDPISEHNRLYWYRQTLGQGPEFLTYFQNEAQLEKSRLLSDRFSAERPKGSFSTLEIQRTEQGDSAMYLCASSSPGNTDTQYFGPGTRLTVL.

V and J are TRBV15 and TRBJ2-1; D perhaps matches TRBD1 (5 bases). Trimming left V 3 bases short and J 9 bases short, with 12 bases between. CDR3 length equals 13 residues. Looked up from germline, CDR1 is LNHNV and CDR2 is YYDKDF (reference sequence). The CDR3 nucleotides read TGTGCCACCAGCAGGGGATGGGGCGGTGAGCAGTTCTTC. As protein: CATSRGWGGEQFF.

CDR3 coding DNA: TGCGCCAGCAGCTTAAGGGTCGACGAGCAGTACTTC. It codes for CASSLRVDEQYF. The genes are TRBV5-1 and TRBJ2-7, with unresolved D. CDR3 length: 12 residues. The ends were cut back, 2 bases at V and 5 bases at J, with 8 bases in the middle. Germline V gene data show CDR1 as SGHRS and CDR2 as YFSETQ.

This chain uses TRBV6-5 with TRBJ2-7, with TRBD2 as a possible D gene (6 bases). Germline CDR1 is MNHEY and CDR2 is SVGAGI. The ends were cut back, 0 bases at V and 2 bases at J, with 14 bases in the middle. The CDR3 has 16 residues. In DNA form, the CDR3 reads TGTGCCAGCAGTTACTCGAAAGGGACTCAGACCTACGAGCAGTACTTC. This sequence encodes CASSYSKGTQTYEQYF.

The rearrangement uses TRBV30 and TRBJ2-2; D unclear. Per germline, CDR1 GTSNPN and CDR2 SVGIG (reference sequence). The CDR3 is 13 amino acids. Trimming pared 1 base from V and 6 bases from J, leaving 9 bases between. The CDR3 region has the DNA TGTGCCTGGAGTGCCTCTTCCCCCGGGGAGCTGTTTTTT. It is translated as CAWSASSPGELFF.

Only one count was recorded for this clone. The chain carries TRBV5-6 and TRBJ2-1, with 11 bases matching TRBD2. This CDR3 has 14 amino acids. From germline, CDR1 is SGHDT and CDR2 YYEEEE. V shed 5 bases and J 9 bases; nucleotides not matched to a gene: 7. CDR3 sequence reads: CASRIAGGWIEQFF. DNA for the CDR3: TGTGCCAGCAGAATAGCGGGAGGGTGGATTGAGCAGTTCTTC.

The gene calls are TRBV28 and TRBJ2-1; 7 positions match TRBD1. V lost 6 bases and J lost 0; bases outside the gene matches: 11. The CDR3 spans 17 residues. Germline assignment: CDR1 MDHEN and CDR2 SYDVKM. The CDR3 region has the DNA TGTGCCAGCAGGCATGACCGGGGACAGAGCTCCTACAATGAGCAGTTCTTC. It translates to CASRHDRGQSSYNEQFF.

Here the CDR3 DNA reads TGTGCCACCAGCAGAGATCAAATAGTTCGGGAAATCGGCGAGCAGTACTTC. It yields the protein CATSRDQIVREIGEQYF. This chain joins TRBV15 and TRBJ2-7; TRBD2 is a possible D gene (5 bases). The CDR3 is made up of 17 amino acids. Looked up from germline, CDR1 is LNHNV and CDR2 is YYDKDF (reference sequence). The V end lost 0 bases, the J end lost 6 bases, and 21 bases lay between the germline ends.

DNA of the CDR3: TGTGCCAGCAGTTGGGACCTGGACAATGAGCAGTTCTTC. It translates to CASSWDLDNEQFF. The rearrangement joins TRBV6-5 to TRBJ2-1; either TRBD1 or TRBD2 may supply D (5 bases each). Trimming cost V 4 bases and J 5 bases, with 9 bases left between them. The CDR3 extends over 13 amino acids. From germline, CDR1 is MNHEY and CDR2 SVGAGI.

The V and J genes are TRBV2 and TRBJ2-7, with D possibly TRBD2 on 5 matching bases. The CDR3 loop spans 14 amino acids. V was pared by 0 bases and J by 3 bases, with 9 bases between. Germline loops: CDR1 SNHLY, CDR2 FYNNEI. This chain's CDR3 is CASSEASVGYEQYF. The CDR3, as DNA: TGTGCCAGCAGTGAAGCTAGCGTTGGCTACGAGCAGTACTTC.

This clone was seen a single time. Distinct nucleotide sequences in the sample also encode this CDR3. This chain uses TRBV5-5 with TRBJ2-7; unclear D gene. The CDR3 loop spans 13 amino acids. Germline assignment: CDR1 SGHKS and CDR2 YYEKEE (reference sequence). V dropped 0 bases and J dropped 3 bases, with 7 bases sitting between them. CDR3 sequence (DNA): TGTGCCAGCAGCTTGGCAGTTGGCTACGAGCAGTACTTC. It is translated as CASSLAVGYEQYF.

The CDR3: CASSPNSNTQYF. Here the CDR3 DNA reads TGTGCCAGCAGTCCTAATTCGAATACGCAGTATTTT. The genes are TRBV27 and TRBJ2-3; unclear D gene. Germline CDR1 reads MNHEY; CDR2 reads SMNVEV (reference sequence). CDR3 size: 12 residues. Trimming left V 5 bases short and J 7 bases short, with 10 bases between.

The V call is TRBV2, the J call TRBJ2-7, with D perhaps TRBD2 (5 bases). The V gene lost 3 bases and the J gene lost 1 base, with 13 bases spanning the gap. Germline V gives CDR1 SNHLY, CDR2 FYNNEI. The CDR3 is made up of 15 amino acids. The CDR3 DNA reads as TGTGCCAGCAGTGACCGCCTAGAGGGATCCTACGAGCAGTACTTC. This codes for CASSDRLEGSYEQYF.

This clone was detected once. V and J are TRBV14 and TRBJ2-7; 11 bases are a match to TRBD2. V dropped 1 base and J dropped 1; count of bases not matched to a gene: 0. CDR3 length: 15 amino acids. Germline-derived CDR1 and CDR2 are SGHDN and FVKESK. The CDR3 nucleotides are TGTGCCAGCAGCCAAGGACTAGCGGGATCCTACGAGCAGTACTTC. This gives the protein CASSQGLAGSYEQYF.